These 24 T cell receptor beta chains came from one sample sequenced in a study of radiation and T cells in renal cell carcinoma. Produced via immunoSEQ multiplex PCR; TCRdb's table is partial and in-frame only. This sample has about 130,000 clones; 88% occur once, and the top ten carry more than 10%. The time point was: baseline pretreatment blood. Treatment noted: 15 Gy SBRT to primary tumor, nephrectomy 4 weeks later. The input for sequencing was blood, taken from a patient whose treatment included radiotherapy and nephrectomy. The receptors derive from a woman aged 45-65 years with renal cell carcinoma.

The chain is built from TRBV6-5 and TRBJ1-2; TRBD1 matches at 7 bases. Germline trimming cut 6 bases from V and 3 bases from J; bases unmatched to any gene: 10. Germline V lookup: CDR1 MNHEY, CDR2 SVGAGI. The CDR3 length is 15 residues. The CDR3 DNA is TGTGCCAGCAGAACACGGACAGGAAAGGACTATGGCTACACCTTC. Protein product: CASRTRTGKDYGYTF.

This sequence joins TRBV15 and TRBJ1-2; D remains ambiguous. This CDR3 comprises 14 residues. CDR1 and CDR2 from the germline V gene are LNHNV and YYDKDF (reference sequence). Trimming cost V 0 bases and J 6 bases, with 11 bases left between them. CDR3 bases: TGTGCCACCAGCAGAGATTACAGACGGGATGGCTACACCTTC. It encodes CATSRDYRRDGYTF.

This clone appeared once. This chain joins TRBV7-9 and TRBJ2-1, with D possibly TRBD2 on 5 matching bases. V lost 1 base to trimming and J lost 4 bases, with 11 bases between them. Per the germline V gene, CDR1 is SEHNR and CDR2 is FQNEAQ (reference sequence). This CDR3 contains 15 residues. The DNA of the CDR3 is TGTGCCAGCAGCTTAGACTTCCGGGGATACAATGAGCAGTTCTTC. Protein: CASSLDFRGYNEQFF.

This chain uses TRBV6-5 with TRBJ2-3; a weak D match, TRBD1 (7 bases). The CDR3 is made up of 14 amino acids. Germline V CDR1 and CDR2: MNHEY, SVGAGI. Trimming left V 2 bases short and J 4 bases short, with 10 bases between. The CDR3 loop is CASSYGGTADTQYF. In DNA, the CDR3 is TGTGCCAGCAGTTACGGGGGGACAGCAGATACGCAGTATTTT.

The V call is TRBV5-4, the J call TRBJ2-7; the match to TRBD1 covers 7 bases. Germline CDR1 and CDR2: SGHNT and YYREEE (reference sequence). The CDR3 runs to 14 residues. The J segment lost 0 bases and the V segment lost 3 bases, leaving 3 bases of the junction unmatched. In nucleotides, the CDR3 is TGTGCCAGCAGCTGGGGACAGAGCTCCTACGAGCAGTACTTC. Protein: CASSWGQSSYEQYF.

This clone was observed a single time. V is TRBV14 and J is TRBJ2-5; D is uncertain. V was clipped by 0 bases and J by 6 bases, with 8 bases between them. Germline V gives CDR1 SGHDN, CDR2 FVKESK. The CDR3 is made up of 13 amino acids. CDR3 in DNA: TGTGCCAGCAGCCAAGAGTGGTCGAAGACCCAGTACTTC. This sequence encodes CASSQEWSKTQYF. Looking up the rest from reference TRBV14 and TRBJ2-5 gives the full variable domain: EAGVTQFPSHSVIEKGQTVTLRCDPISGHDNLYWYRRVMGKEIKFLLHFVKESKQDESGMPNNRFLAERTGGTYSTLKVQPAELEDSGVYFCASSQEWSKTQYFGPGTRLLVL.

This sequence joins TRBV18 and TRBJ1-2; 10 bases line up with TRBD1. Germline loops: CDR1 KGHSH, CDR2 LQKENI. V lost 10 bases and J lost 6; bases outside the gene matches: 20. The CDR3 is 17 residues long. CDR3 loop: CATPHRTGGGERDGYTF. The CDR3 DNA follows: TGTGCCACCCCCCACCGGACAGGGGGGGGTGAAAGGGATGGCTACACCTTC. Full variable domain (outside the CDR3, taken from reference TRBV18 and TRBJ1-2): NAGVMQNPRHLVRRRGQEARLRCSPMKGHSHVYWYRQLPEEGLKFMVYLQKENIIDESGMPKERFSAEFPKEGPSILRIQQVVRGDSAAYFCATPHRTGGGERDGYTFGSGTRLTVV.

V usage is TRBV5-5 and J usage is TRBJ1-2; the D is unclear. CDR3 size: 14 residues. CDR1 SGHKS and CDR2 YYEKEE come from the germline V gene (reference sequence). With 0 bases removed from V and 0 bases from J, the gap between germline ends came to 6 bases. The CDR3 nucleotides are TGTGCCAGCAGCTTGGAGGGAGCTAACTATGGCTACACCTTC. Its translation: CASSLEGANYGYTF.

The chain uses TRBV18 and TRBJ1-1, with TRBD1 identical over 8 bases. CDR3 size: 16 residues. Germline V lookup: CDR1 KGHSH, CDR2 LQKENI. The V gene end was trimmed by 3 bases and the J gene end by 4 bases; junction bases not matched to a gene: 10. The CDR3 loop reads CASSPGQGARGTEAFF. The CDR3 nucleotides are TGTGCCAGCTCACCCGGTCAGGGGGCAAGGGGCACTGAAGCTTTCTTT.

This rearrangement joins TRBV4-3 to TRBJ1-2; TRBD1 aligns across 8 bases. The CDR3 totals 15 residues. CDR1 and CDR2 from the germline V gene are LGHNA and YSLEER. V was pared by 2 bases and J by 6 bases, with 8 bases of the junction left unmatched. The CDR3 sequence is CASSQSTGEGDGYTF. The CDR3 nucleotides are TGCGCCAGCAGCCAATCGACAGGGGAAGGGGATGGCTACACCTTC.

This clone was seen just once. The genes are TRBV6-6 and TRBJ1-2; TRBD1 matches at 9 bases. The CDR3 spans 13 residues. Germline CDR1 reads MNHNY; CDR2 reads SVGAGI (reference sequence). V lost 4 bases and J lost 8; bases outside the gene matches: 5. This chain's CDR3 is CASSLRTGDGYTF. DNA of the CDR3: TGTGCCAGCAGTTTAAGGACAGGGGACGGCTACACCTTC.

The gene calls are TRBV2 and TRBJ2-5; 7 positions agree with TRBD1. The CDR3 consists of 18 residues. From germline, CDR1 is SNHLY and CDR2 FYNNEI. J lost 1 base, V lost 4 bases, and 15 bases had no gene match. CDR3 sequence: CASSVRVPTGQGQETQYF. In nucleotides, the CDR3 is TGTGCCAGCAGTGTAAGGGTACCGACAGGGCAGGGCCAAGAGACCCAGTACTTC.

The chain carries TRBV4-1 and TRBJ1-5; tentative D call: TRBD1 (5 bases). Trimming cost V 0 bases and J 2 bases, with 11 bases left between them. Germline V gene data show CDR1 as MGHRA and CDR2 as YSYEKL. The CDR3 covers 16 residues. CDR3 sequence: CASSQEQGIRNQPQHF. The CDR3 nucleotides are TGCGCCAGCAGCCAAGAGCAGGGCATTCGCAATCAGCCCCAGCATTTT.

In nucleotides, the CDR3 is TGCGCCAGCAGCCAAGATCGGGTTTCTGGAAACACCATATATTTT. Its translation: CASSQDRVSGNTIYF. The chain combines TRBV4-3 with TRBJ1-3; no clear D. Germline CDR1 reads LGHNA; CDR2 reads YSLEER. There are 15 residues in the CDR3. V lost 0 bases, J lost 1 base, and 7 bases lay in between.

The CDR3 DNA follows: TGTGCCAGCAGCTTATTCGCGGGGACCCAAGAGACCCAGTACTTC. Its translation: CASSLFAGTQETQYF. The chain joins TRBV7-2 to TRBJ2-5, with a possible D match to TRBD2 (6 bases). CDR3 size: 15 residues. Deletions cut 2 bases from V and 1 base from J, with 11 bases between. Germline V lookup: CDR1 SGHTA, CDR2 FQGNSA.

The J gene is TRBJ2-3, the V gene TRBV7-9; a weak D match, TRBD2 (7 bases). Trimming stripped 2 bases from V and 6 bases from J, with 15 bases between. CDR3 length: 15 amino acids. Germline V gene sequence: CDR1 SEHNR, CDR2 FQNEAQ (reference sequence). CDR3 coding DNA: TGTGCCAGCAGCTTATTGCGGGGGCCAGACGATACGCAGTATTTT. It translates to CASSLLRGPDDTQYF.

This chain connects TRBV5-4 to TRBJ2-3; D is perhaps TRBD2 (7 bases). Germline loops: CDR1 SGHNT, CDR2 YYREEE (reference sequence). The CDR3 length is 17 residues. V was trimmed by 4 bases and J by 0 bases, leaving 18 bases between them. CDR3 sequence: CASSPVRGGPSTDTQYF. The DNA for the CDR3 is TGTGCCAGCAGCCCAGTTAGGGGGGGCCCTAGCACAGATACGCAGTATTTT.

The V call is TRBV4-1, the J call TRBJ2-2, with 8 bases aligning to TRBD2. The CDR3 is 17 residues long. Unmatched junction bases numbered 10, after V lost 2 bases and J lost 5 bases. Germline CDR1 reads MGHRA; CDR2 reads YSYEKL. The CDR3 DNA reads as TGCGCCAGCAGCCAAAGCGTGAGACTAGCGTATACCGGGGAGCTGTTTTTT. It encodes CASSQSVRLAYTGELFF.

The V call is TRBV7-9, the J call TRBJ1-1; unclear D gene. The CDR3 extends over 18 amino acids. With 4 bases removed from V and 1 base from J, the gap between germline ends came to 22 bases. Germline values: CDR1 SEHNR, CDR2 FQNEAQ (reference sequence). This CDR3 is CASSWSGPPRVTNTEAFF. The CDR3 DNA is TGTGCCAGCAGCTGGAGCGGACCACCACGAGTAACGAACACTGAAGCTTTCTTT.

In this sample, this clone turned up a few times. Other DNA sequences of this sample code for an identical CDR3. The J gene is TRBJ1-1, the V gene TRBV4-3; D uncertain. Germline CDR1 reads LGHNA; CDR2 reads YSLEER. V was shortened by 3 bases and J by 2 bases, with 7 bases between the two germline ends. The CDR3 totals 13 residues. CDR3 protein: CASSQAGNTEAFF. CDR3 coding DNA: TGCGCCAGCAGCCAGGCCGGAAACACTGAAGCTTTCTTT.

The V and J genes are TRBV19 and TRBJ1-1; 8 bases are a match to TRBD1. Germline CDR1 and CDR2: LNHDA and SQIVND (reference sequence). Germline trimming cut 3 bases from V and 11 bases from J; bases unmatched to any gene: 11. The CDR3 runs to 14 residues. In DNA, the CDR3 is TGTGCCAGTAGTATCCAGGGGACAGGTCAGGGGGCTTTCTTT. The encoded protein is CASSIQGTGQGAFF.

The chain uses TRBV9 and TRBJ2-5, with 10 positions matching TRBD2. V gave up 0 bases and J gave up 3 bases; unmatched junction bases: 2. Germline CDR1 and CDR2: SGDLS and YYNGEE. The CDR3 totals 15 residues. CDR3 coding DNA: TGTGCCAGCAGCGTAGACCTAGCGGGGGAAGAGACCCAGTACTTC. Translating it yields CASSVDLAGEETQYF.

The chain links TRBV7-2 to TRBJ1-4; D is unclear. Germline V gene data show CDR1 as SGHTA and CDR2 as FQGNSA. V lost 1 base to trimming and J lost 8 bases, with 11 bases between them. CDR3 size: 14 residues. Here the CDR3 reads CASSLGVMGEKLFF. The CDR3 nucleotides read TGTGCCAGCAGCTTAGGGGTGATGGGAGAAAAACTGTTTTTT.

The chain joins TRBV6-6 to TRBJ1-2; D perhaps matches TRBD1 (5 bases). Germline values: CDR1 MNHNY, CDR2 SVGAGI (reference sequence). V was shortened by 2 bases and J by 5 bases, with 12 bases between the two germline ends. The CDR3 covers 14 residues. CDR3 residues: CASSYDGALYGYTF. Here the CDR3 DNA reads TGTGCCAGCAGTTACGATGGGGCCCTATATGGCTACACCTTC.